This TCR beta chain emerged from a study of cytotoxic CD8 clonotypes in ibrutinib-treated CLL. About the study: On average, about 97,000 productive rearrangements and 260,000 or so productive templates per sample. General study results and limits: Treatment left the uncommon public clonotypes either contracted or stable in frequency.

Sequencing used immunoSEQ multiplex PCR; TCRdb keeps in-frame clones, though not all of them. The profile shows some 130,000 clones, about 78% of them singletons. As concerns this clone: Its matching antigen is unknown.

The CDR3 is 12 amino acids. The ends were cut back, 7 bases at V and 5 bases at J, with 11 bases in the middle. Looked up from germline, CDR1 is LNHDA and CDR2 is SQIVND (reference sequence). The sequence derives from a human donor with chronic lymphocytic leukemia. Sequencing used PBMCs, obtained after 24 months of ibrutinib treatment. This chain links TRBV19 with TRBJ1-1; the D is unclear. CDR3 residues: CASKDPETEAFF. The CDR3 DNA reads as TGTGCCAGTAAGGATCCGGAGACTGAAGCTTTCTTT.